These T cell receptor beta chains were read from a single sample in a study of regulatory T cells in long-lasting Graves disease. TCRdb fed the multiplex PCR reads into MiXCR, producing one record per CDR3 protein. The sample contains approximately 360,000 distinct CDR3 sequences, about an eighth of which appear only once. In addition, the sample was reused for a study of T cells in Graves' hyperthyroidism and ophthalmopathy.

The specimen was peripheral blood mononuclear cells (PBMCs), collected at new diagnosis, from a patient treated with antithyroid drugs. The receptors derive from a woman aged 18 to 35 with Graves disease. The CDR3 runs from the conserved cysteine through the conserved F or W. D genes are given only for firm matches. Not every row has a clone size; where given, it reads once, few, many or a size class.

>many|TRBJ1-5|.|TRBV10-3
CAISEVYSNQPQHF
TGTGCCATCAGTGAAGTTTATAGCAATCAGCCCCAGCATTTT
>many|TRBJ2-3|.|TRBV7-6
CASSPLQSTDTQYF
TGTGCCAGCAGCCCGTTACAGTCCACAGATACGCAGTATTTT
>few|TRBJ1-1|.|TRBV20-1
CSAPKGWSTEAFF
TGCAGTGCTCCCAAGGGGTGGAGCACTGAAGCTTTCTTT
>many|TRBJ2-1|.|TRBV20-1
CSGRAETVEQFF
TGCAGTGGTAGAGCGGAGACGGTAGAGCAGTTCTTC
>many|TRBJ1-1|.|TRBV12-3/TRBV12-4
CASSLAREGYLNTEAFF
TGTGCCAGCAGTTTAGCCAGGGAGGGTTATTTGAACACTGAAGCTTTCTTT
>many|TRBJ2-1|.|TRBV27
CASSPSLRAAYNEQFF
TGTGCCAGCAGTCCCTCCTTGCGGGCTGCCTACAATGAGCAGTTCTTC
>many|TRBJ2-2|.|TRBV4-1
CASSPPSPANTGELFF
TGCGCCAGCAGCCCCCCGTCCCCCGCGAACACCGGGGAGCTGTTTTTT
>many|TRBJ2-1|TRBD2|TRBV6-1
CASREGRGGAYSYNEQFF
TGTGCCAGCCGGGAAGGACGCGGGGGGGCTTACTCCTACAATGAGCAGTTCTTC
>many|TRBJ1-1|.|TRBV27
CASTLTGSTEAFF
TGTGCCAGCACTTTAACAGGGAGCACTGAAGCTTTCTTT
>.|TRBJ2-2|.|TRBV28
CASRRTKGAGELFF
TGTGCCAGCAGGCGTACAAAGGGGGCCGGGGAGCTGTTTTTT
>few|TRBJ1-2|.|TRBV6-1
CATEQGPYGYTF
TGTGCCACGGAACAGGGTCCCTATGGCTACACCTTC
>many|TRBJ1-2|.|TRBV18
CASSPGGNYGYTF
TGTGCCAGCAGCCCCGGGGGGAACTATGGCTACACCTTC
>many|TRBJ1-1|.|TRBV13
CASSLRVWRGNTEAFF
TGTGCCAGCAGCTTACGAGTGTGGCGAGGGAACACTGAAGCTTTCTTT
>.|TRBJ1-1|TRBD1|TRBV5-1
CASSPGTVNTEALF
TGCGCCAGCAGCCCCGGGACAGTGAACACTGAAGCTCTCTTT
>many|TRBJ1-1|TRBD1|TRBV12-3/TRBV12-4
CASSQRPPGTGKNTEAFF
TGTGCCAGCAGTCAAAGGCCCCCGGGGACAGGCAAGAACACTGAAGCTTTCTTT
>many|TRBJ2-2|.|TRBV10-3
CAISDPREPDGELFF
TGTGCCATCAGTGATCCCCGGGAGCCGGACGGGGAGCTGTTTTTT
>few|TRBJ2-1|TRBD2|TRBV12-5
CASGSGWTSGYNEQFF
TGTGCTAGTGGTTCGGGATGGACTAGCGGGTACAATGAGCAGTTCTTC
>many|TRBJ2-1|TRBD2|TRBV7-8
CASSKRTSGGANEQFF
TGTGCCAGCAGCAAACGGACTAGCGGGGGAGCCAATGAGCAGTTCTTC
>many|TRBJ2-3|TRBD2|TRBV7-3
CASSLLAGEMQYF
TGTGCCAGCAGCTTACTAGCGGGGGAGATGCAGTATTTT
>.|TRBJ2-7|TRBD2|TRBV7-3
CASSPKPPTQDWEREGRYEQYF
TGTGCCAGCAGCCCTAAGCCCCCCACACAGGATTGGGAGCGGGAGGGCCGTTACGAGCAGTACTTC
>many|TRBJ2-2|TRBD2|TRBV27
CASISSGGAYGELFF
TGTGCCAGCATATCTAGCGGGGGGGCGTACGGGGAGCTGTTTTTT
>many|TRBJ2-3|TRBD2|TRBV7-2
CASSFGTSGRFTDTQYF
TGTGCCAGCAGCTTCGGGACTAGCGGGAGATTCACAGATACGCAGTATTTT
>many|TRBJ2-7|TRBD1|TRBV20-1
CSARHRDRVSYEQYF
TGCAGTGCTCGGCACCGGGACAGGGTTTCCTACGAGCAGTACTTC
>many|TRBJ1-1|.|TRBV20-1
CSAVRSYTEAFF
TGCAGTGCTGTCCGGTCTTACACTGAAGCTTTCTTT
>.|TRBJ2-3|.|TRBV6-1
CASSPGTLVGDTQYF
TGTGCCAGCAGTCCGGGGACGCTGGTAGGAGATACGCAGTATTTT
>many|TRBJ1-2|TRBD1|TRBV7-2
CASSLPGQGRIYGYTF
TGTGCCAGCAGCTTACCCGGACAGGGTCGAATCTATGGCTACACCTTC
>many|TRBJ2-5|TRBD2|TRBV20-1
CSARRGGETQYF
TGCAGTGCTAGACGGGGGGGAGAGACCCAGTACTTC
>many|TRBJ1-1|TRBD1|TRBV7-6
CASSLAFMGQGASLGTEAFF
TGTGCCAGCAGCTTAGCGTTTATGGGACAGGGGGCTTCCCTAGGCACTGAAGCTTTCTTT
>many|TRBJ2-7|.|TRBV19
CASSDNLGDRYEQYF
TGTGCCAGTAGTGACAACCTCGGAGATCGCTACGAGCAGTACTTC
>many|TRBJ2-1|.|TRBV27
CASTYGGSTYNEQFF
TGTGCCAGCACTTACGGGGGTTCCACCTACAATGAGCAGTTCTTC
>many|TRBJ2-7|TRBD2|TRBV10-2
CASSERSGGIYSYEQYF
TGCGCCAGCAGTGAACGGAGCGGGGGGATCTACTCCTACGAGCAGTACTTC
>.|TRBJ2-7|.|TRBV7-9
CASSLPSEQYF
TGTGCCAGCAGCTTACCTAGCGAGCAGTACTTC
>many|TRBJ2-1|.|TRBV12-3/TRBV12-4
CASSLETLYNEQFF
TGTGCCAGCAGTTTAGAGACGCTATACAATGAGCAGTTCTTC
>many|TRBJ2-1|TRBD1|TRBV18
CASSSNQGANEQFF
TGTGCCAGCTCATCAAACCAGGGGGCGAATGAGCAGTTCTTC
>many|TRBJ2-3|.|TRBV19
CAISPLRGQTTDTQYF
TGTGCCATTAGTCCCCTCCGGGGCCAAACCACAGATACGCAGTATTTT
>.|TRBJ2-7|.|TRBV6-5
CASSYVFGQISYEQYF
TGTGCCAGCAGTTACGTTTTTGGCCAGATCTCCTACGAGCAGTACTTC
>many|TRBJ2-1|.|TRBV5-1
CASSTAQLREQFF
TGCGCCAGCAGCACGGCCCAACTCCGGGAGCAGTTCTTC
>many|TRBJ2-3|TRBD2|TRBV20-1
CSAILAGGPTDTQYF
TGCAGTGCCATACTAGCGGGGGGGCCCACAGATACGCAGTATTTT
>.|TRBJ2-1|TRBD1|TRBV13
CASSFGLRTGISEQFF
TGTGCCAGCAGCTTCGGCCTTCGGACAGGGATAAGTGAGCAGTTCTTC
>.|TRBJ2-7|TRBD2|TRBV20-1
CSARDPSGLAGRGEQYF
TGCAGTGCTAGAGACCCTAGTGGGCTAGCGGGCAGGGGCGAGCAGTACTTC
>few|TRBJ2-2|.|TRBV7-3
CASSLSRYTGELFF
TGTGCCAGCAGCCTAAGCAGATATACCGGGGAGCTGTTTTTT
>few|TRBJ2-2|TRBD2|TRBV4-3
CASSPQGTSEDGELFF
TGCGCCAGCAGCCCTCAAGGGACTAGCGAGGACGGGGAGCTGTTTTTT
>many|TRBJ1-1|.|TRBV13
CASSLGPEAFF
TGTGCCAGCAGCTTAGGACCTGAGGCTTTCTTT
>.|TRBJ1-5|.|TRBV4-3
CASSQDYSSNQPQHF
TGCGCCAGCAGCCAAGATTACAGTAGCAATCAGCCCCAGCATTTT
>few|TRBJ1-2|TRBD1|TRBV7-3
CASSSNLLDREGYTF
TGTGCCAGCAGCTCCAACCTACTAGACAGGGAAGGCTACACCTTC
>.|TRBJ1-6|.|TRBV2
CASSDFRDSPPHF
TGTGCCAGCAGTGATTTCAGAGATTCACCCCCCCACTTT
>many|TRBJ1-2|TRBD1|TRBV4-1
CASSQDPGGVSGYTF
TGCGCCAGCAGCCAAGACCCAGGGGGGGTGAGCGGCTACACCTTC
>many|TRBJ1-1|.|TRBV7-9
CASRNRDLYTEAFF
TGTGCCAGCAGAAACAGGGACCTTTACACTGAAGCTTTCTTT
>many|TRBJ2-2|TRBD1|TRBV6-2/TRBV6-3
CASSDYPPRRGFTGELFF
TGTGCCAGCAGTGATTATCCTCCACGCAGGGGGTTCACCGGGGAGCTGTTTTTT
>.|TRBJ2-1|.|TRBV25-1
CASSARQTSSYNEQFF
TGTGCCAGCAGTGCCCGACAGACGAGCTCCTACAATGAGCAGTTCTTC
>many|TRBJ2-3|.|TRBV7-3
CASSRHPSGTDTQYF
TGTGCCAGCAGTCGCCACCCTAGCGGCACAGATACGCAGTATTTT
>many|TRBJ2-3|TRBD2|TRBV18
CASSPQRELTDTQYF
TGTGCCAGCTCACCCCAGCGGGAGTTGACAGATACGCAGTATTTT
>many|TRBJ2-3|.|TRBV24-1
CATSVFSINRKMTDTQYF
TGTGCCACCAGTGTGTTTTCGATAAACAGGAAGATGACAGATACGCAGTATTTT
>few|TRBJ1-5|TRBD1|TRBV6-2/TRBV6-3
CASRNPRGGKNQPQHF
TGTGCCAGCAGGAACCCCCGAGGGGGCAAAAATCAGCCCCAGCATTTT
>many|TRBJ1-2|.|TRBV28
CASSLGKSNYGYTF
TGTGCCAGCAGTTTGGGGAAATCTAACTATGGCTACACCTTC
>.|TRBJ2-1|TRBD2|TRBV6-9
CASSYRGLAGPNEQFF
TGTGCCAGCAGTTACCGGGGACTAGCGGGGCCGAATGAGCAGTTCTTC
>few|TRBJ2-5|TRBD2|TRBV24-1
CATSDPETSDLNEQSF
TGTGCCACCAGTGACCCGGAGACTAGCGACTTGAATGAGCAGTCCTTC
>many|TRBJ1-5|TRBD1|TRBV20-1
CSARAPRRTGRNQPQHF
TGCAGTGCTAGAGCACCACGGCGGACAGGACGCAATCAGCCCCAGCATTTT
>.|TRBJ2-3|.|TRBV29-1
CSVGGRGQYF
TGCAGCGTCGGAGGCCGCGGGCAGTATTTT